The source of this TCR beta chain is a study of identical twins. Study-level findings and limits: In monozygotic twins, models underestimated the sharing of out-of-frame TCR alpha. Fewer insertions marked abundant cord blood beta clonotypes; young adult naive trended weakly, memory not at all. Invariant T cells like MAIT and iNKT could partly confound the zero-insertion analyses.

TCRdb re-derived calls from the 5' RACE reads in MiXCR, one entry per CDR3 protein. The data show hundreds of thousands of distinct CDR3 sequences, with under 9% seen just once and more than 0.75% held by the top ten. This clonotype was detected only a few times. Its cognate antigen is unknown. The J segment lost 1 base and the V segment lost 1 base, leaving 8 bases of the junction unmatched. Per the germline V gene, CDR1 is LGHNA and CDR2 is YNFKEQ. The CDR3 is made up of 18 amino acids. These same data were also listed under a study on yellow fever vaccine responses in identical twins.

The receptor comes from a woman aged 18-29 years in good health. Material: PBMCs. The chain is built from TRBV4-2 and TRBJ2-2; 8 nucleotides line up with TRBD2. CDR3: CASSQVPAGAMNTGELFF. CDR3 DNA sequence: TGTGCCAGCAGCCAAGTACCAGCGGGGGCCATGAACACCGGGGAGCTGTTTTTT.